The 15 T cell receptor beta chains presented below share a single source sample, sequenced in a study of response to subunit inactivated influenza vaccine. TCRdb re-called the RT-PCR reads through MiXCR, storing one row per CDR3 protein. This table has about 500,000 distinct CDR3 sequences, approximately 17% appearing once. The sequenced sample was CD4+ T cells sorted from PBMCs, obtained 23 months after vaccination. The receptors were gathered from a man between 50 and 75 years old who received an inactivated influenza vaccine.

This clonotype was seen only a few times. V gene TRBV12-3 or TRBV12-4 combines with J gene TRBJ2-7; possibly TRBD2 for D (7 bases). The CDR3 consists of 14 residues. Trimming shortened V by 6 bases and J by 4 bases, and 16 bases separated the two germline ends. The CDR3 DNA reads as TGTGCCAGCAGCCAAGGGGGGGTTACTTACGAGCAGTACTTC. Amino acids: CASSQGGVTYEQYF.

This clonotype came up a few times. The chain carries TRBV6-2 or TRBV6-3 and TRBJ1-2; 7 bases are a match to TRBD1. With 2 bases clipped from V and 7 bases from J, the junction kept 16 bases outside the gene matches. The CDR3 has 17 amino acids. Germline-derived CDR1 and CDR2 are MNHEY and SVGEGT. This chain's CDR3 is CASSYRRDRDTSRGYTF. In DNA, the CDR3 is TGTGCCAGCAGTTACCGACGCGACAGGGACACCTCTCGTGGCTACACCTTC.

This clonotype has a handful of counts. The genes are TRBV27 and TRBJ2-7; 9 bases are a match to TRBD1. The CDR3 loop spans 13 amino acids. Germline-derived CDR1 and CDR2 are MNHEY and SMNVEV (reference sequence). V lost 5 bases to trimming and J lost 6 bases; unmatched junction nucleotides: 5. The CDR3 DNA sequence: TGTGCCAGCAGTATGGGACAGGGACGCGAGCAGTACTTC. Translating it yields CASSMGQGREQYF.

This clonotype was counted ten times or more. J is TRBJ2-3 and V is TRBV7-9; TRBD2 matches 7 bases. Germline loops: CDR1 SEHNR, CDR2 FQNEAQ (reference sequence). The CDR3 is made up of 14 amino acids. Trimming at V came to 2 bases and at J to 3 bases, leaving 2 bases not matched to a gene. CDR3 DNA: TGTGCCAGCAGCTTAATGGGGGGGACAGATACGCAGTATTTT. Its protein product is CASSLMGGTDTQYF.

This clonotype was seen many times. The chain employs TRBV5-5 and TRBJ2-7, with D tentatively TRBD2 (5 bases). Between the trimmed V and J ends, which lost 4 bases and 2 bases, there was a span of 10 bases. The CDR3 consists of 13 residues. Germline V gene lookup returns CDR1 SGHKS and CDR2 YYEKEE (reference sequence). The CDR3 spells CASSRPGTYEQYF. DNA of the CDR3: TGTGCCAGCAGCCGTCCCGGGACCTACGAGCAGTACTTC.

This chain connects TRBV4-1 to TRBJ2-2, with 9 positions matching TRBD1. The V gene end was trimmed by 6 bases and the J gene end by 0 bases; junction bases not matched to a gene: 2. The CDR3 length is 15 residues. Germline V CDR1 and CDR2: MGHRA, YSYEKL. DNA of the CDR3: TGCGCCAGCAGAAGACAGGGGGCGAACACCGGGGAGCTGTTTTTT. Its protein product is CASRRQGANTGELFF.

This clonotype was counted at least ten times. V and J are TRBV5-6 and TRBJ2-3; 8 nucleotides agree with TRBD1. V lost 4 bases to trimming and J lost 4 bases; unmatched junction nucleotides: 5. Germline V CDR1 and CDR2: SGHDT, YYEEEE. There are 14 residues in the CDR3. The DNA for the CDR3 is TGTGCCAGCAGCATCAGGGGGCGGGCAGATACGCAGTATTTT. It translates to CASSIRGRADTQYF.

This clonotype was found a few times. The chain has TRBV27 and TRBJ2-2; TRBD1 aligns across 9 bases. CDR1 and CDR2 (germline): MNHEY, SMNVEV (reference sequence). CDR3 length equals 15 residues. V dropped 4 bases and J dropped 7; count of bases not matched to a gene: 7. The CDR3 region has the DNA TGTGCCAGCAGTTGGGACAGGGAGGTGAGCGGGGAGCTGTTTTTT. It encodes CASSWDREVSGELFF.

This clonotype was counted many times. V is TRBV20-1 and J is TRBJ2-3; TRBD2 might be the D (5 bases). CDR1 is DFQATT, CDR2 SNEGSKA, per germline (reference sequence). V lost 4 bases and J lost 6, with 11 bases in between. The CDR3 sequence is 12 residues long. CDR3 loop: CSANPTGDTQYF. The CDR3 bases are TGCAGTGCTAACCCGACGGGGGATACGCAGTATTTT.

This rearrangement joins TRBV3-1 to TRBJ1-1; tentatively, D is TRBD1 (5 bases). V was clipped by 11 bases and J by 0 bases, with 31 bases between them. This CDR3 region has 19 residues. Germline V CDR1 and CDR2: LGHDT, YNNKEL (reference sequence). The CDR3 region is CAPAGDCRAAFSLNTEAFF. CDR3 nucleotides: TGTGCCCCTGCTGGGGACTGCCGAGCAGCATTTTCTTTGAACACTGAAGCTTTCTTT.

This clonotype has a handful of counts. This sequence joins TRBV29-1 and TRBJ1-1; 7 positions agree with TRBD1. Trimming removed 7 bases from V and 5 bases from J; junction bases left unmatched: 19. CDR3 length: 16 amino acids. Looked up from germline, CDR1 is SQVTM and CDR2 is ANQGSEA. The CDR3 spells CSALARGGGAKTEAFF. The CDR3 DNA sequence: TGCAGCGCCCTGGCACGGGGAGGGGGCGCAAAAACTGAAGCTTTCTTT.

The chain carries TRBV6-2 or TRBV6-3 and TRBJ1-4; D not certain. This CDR3 region has 14 residues. CDR1 MNHEY and CDR2 SVGEGT come from the germline V gene. The V and J ends lost 5 bases and 6 bases respectively, with 13 bases between them. The CDR3 sequence: CASSAVLRDEKLFF. Written as DNA, the CDR3 is TGTGCCAGCAGTGCGGTGCTACGGGATGAAAAACTGTTTTTT.

This clonotype was found a few times. V usage is TRBV20-1 and J usage is TRBJ2-5, with 7 bases matching TRBD1. The CDR3 totals 12 residues. Germline V gene sequence: CDR1 DFQATT, CDR2 SNEGSKA (reference sequence). With 8 bases clipped from V and 1 base from J, the junction kept 4 bases outside the gene matches. Here the CDR3 reads CSTRQGQETQYF. The CDR3 bases are TGCAGTACCCGACAGGGCCAAGAGACCCAGTACTTC.

J is TRBJ1-6 and V is TRBV12-3 or TRBV12-4, with 7 bases identical to TRBD1. The CDR3 runs 16 residues. V lost 5 bases, J lost 7 bases, and 11 bases stayed unmatched. CDR3 sequence: CASSNPATGTNSPLHF. CDR3 nucleotides: TGTGCCAGCAGTAACCCGGCGACAGGGACCAATTCACCCCTCCACTTT.

This clonotype was counted between two and nine times. The gene calls are TRBV30 and TRBJ2-3, with D possibly being TRBD2 (5 bases). This CDR3 is 13 amino acids long. Germline loops: CDR1 GTSNPN, CDR2 SVGIG (reference sequence). V lost 2 bases and J 4 bases, leaving 10 bases between the germline ends. CDR3 nucleotide sequence: TGTGCCTGGAGTAGCGGTCCCCCAGATACGCAGTATTTT. Its protein is CAWSSGPPDTQYF.